A single T cell receptor beta chain is shown here with its context. Its antigen remains unidentified. This entry is derived from a study of glioma-infiltrating T cells after dendritic cell vaccination. Study results and caveats: The cohort had few patients with full blood and tumor sets.

Input was about 2 ug genomic DNA, or all available if less. Sequencing was performed with immunoSEQ multiplex PCR; in TCRdb, only in-frame clones are kept and a portion is missing. Of fewer than 45,000 clones in the sample, just under 85% are singletons; the top ten hold approximately 8.3%. This CDR3 spans 18 amino acids. V gave up 4 bases and J gave up 2 bases; unmatched junction bases: 8. The germline V gene encodes CDR1 LNHDA and CDR2 SQIVND (reference sequence). J is TRBJ2-3 and V is TRBV19; 14 bases agree with TRBD2. Specimen: blood, collected before dendritic cell vaccination. This TCR derives from a human donor with glioblastoma. CDR3: CASSRRLAGGQNTDTQYF. In DNA, the CDR3 is TGTGCCAGTAGTAGGAGACTAGCGGGGGGGCAAAACACAGATACGCAGTATTTT.